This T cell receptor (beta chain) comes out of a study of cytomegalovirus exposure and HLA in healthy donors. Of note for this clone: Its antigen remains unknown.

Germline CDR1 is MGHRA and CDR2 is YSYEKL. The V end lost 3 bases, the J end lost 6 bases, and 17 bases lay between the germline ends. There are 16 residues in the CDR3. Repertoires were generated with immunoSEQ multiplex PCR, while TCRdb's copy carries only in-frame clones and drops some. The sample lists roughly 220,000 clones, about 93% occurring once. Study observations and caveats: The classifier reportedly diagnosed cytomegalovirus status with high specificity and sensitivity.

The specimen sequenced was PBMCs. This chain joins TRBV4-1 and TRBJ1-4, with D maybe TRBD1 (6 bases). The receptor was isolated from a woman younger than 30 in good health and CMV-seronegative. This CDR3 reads CASSQPRTDGYEKLFF. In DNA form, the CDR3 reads TGCGCCAGCAGCCAGCCTCGGACAGATGGTTATGAAAAACTGTTTTTT.